This T cell receptor (beta chain) was found in a study of identifying expanded T cells in peripheral blood. Here immunoSEQ multiplex PCR was the method, and the copy in TCRdb shows in-frame clones only, minus some. Of about 94,000 clones listed, around 90% are singletons. Points on this clone: Its antigen is unidentified.

Trimming at V came to 4 bases and at J to 7 bases, leaving 18 bases not matched to a gene. Looked up from germline, CDR1 is SQVTM and CDR2 is ANQGSEA. The CDR3 runs 17 residues. Study outcomes and limitations: Differentially abundant clones: about 1.1 between replicates, about 15 at 2 to 3 weeks, more than 18 at four.

The sequenced sample was blood. The chain employs TRBV29-1 and TRBJ1-1; 10 bases line up with TRBD1. This sequence originates from a person between 18 and 75 years old in good health. The CDR3 nucleotides read TGCAGCGTTGTGGGGTCTAGAGGGGGGACAGGGGTAGGTGAAGCTTTCTTT. Residues: CSVVGSRGGTGVGEAFF.